This is a list of T cell receptor beta chains from one sample in a study of T cell responses to AZD1222 COVID-19 vaccine. The data were produced by immunoSEQ multiplex PCR, yet TCRdb's version contains in-frame clones alone and is incomplete. Altogether about 140,000 clones are present, about nine tenths being singletons, with the ten largest covering around 6.3%. This specimen consisted of peripheral blood, obtained 28 days after the second AZD1222 dose. All receptors derive from an adult who received the AZD1222 COVID-19 vaccine. Both conserved end residues are part of each CDR3. Fields, in order: CDR3 protein, CDR3 DNA, clone size, CDR3 length, V gene, D gene, J gene. D genes are given only for firm matches. Rows give clone size only sometimes, using once, few, many, or a class for an expanded clone.

cdr3_aa: CASSSRQGGQPQHF
cdr3_nt: TGTGCCAGCAGTTCAAGACAGGGTGGTCAGCCCCAGCATTTT
clone_size: -
cdr3_length: 14
v_call: TRBV6-5
d_call: TRBD1
j_call: TRBJ1-5

cdr3_aa: CASIDSNQPQHF
cdr3_nt: TGTGCCAGCATAGACAGCAATCAGCCCCAGCATTTT
clone_size: -
cdr3_length: 12
v_call: TRBV28
d_call: -
j_call: TRBJ1-5

cdr3_aa: CASSQDGQGNQPQHF
cdr3_nt: TGCGCCAGCAGCCAGGATGGACAGGGCAATCAGCCCCAGCATTTT
clone_size: -
cdr3_length: 15
v_call: TRBV4-3
d_call: TRBD1
j_call: TRBJ1-5

cdr3_aa: CPWGDKREGGELFF
cdr3_nt: TGCCCCTGGGGGGACAAGAGAGAGGGCGGGGAGCTGTTTTTT
clone_size: -
cdr3_length: 14
v_call: TRBV21-1
d_call: -
j_call: TRBJ2-2

cdr3_aa: CASSFARQGYEQYF
cdr3_nt: TGTGCCAGCAGCTTCGCACGTCAGGGCTACGAGCAGTACTTC
clone_size: -
cdr3_length: 14
v_call: TRBV11-1
d_call: -
j_call: TRBJ2-7

cdr3_aa: CASSGQQGRSSGNTIYF
cdr3_nt: TGTGCCAGCAGCGGACAACAGGGACGAAGCTCTGGAAACACCATATATTTT
clone_size: -
cdr3_length: 17
v_call: TRBV9
d_call: -
j_call: TRBJ1-3

cdr3_aa: CSVGTGGNNQPQHF
cdr3_nt: TGCAGCGTCGGGACAGGGGGTAACAATCAGCCCCAGCATTTT
clone_size: -
cdr3_length: 14
v_call: TRBV29-1
d_call: TRBD1
j_call: TRBJ1-5

cdr3_aa: CASSPGQNQPQHF
cdr3_nt: TGTGCCAGCAGCCCGGGCCAAAATCAGCCCCAGCATTTT
clone_size: -
cdr3_length: 13
v_call: TRBV12-3/TRBV12-4
d_call: -
j_call: TRBJ1-5

cdr3_aa: CASSSRDRRIPSTDTQYF
cdr3_nt: TGCGCCAGCAGCTCCCGGGACAGGAGAATACCTAGCACAGATACGCAGTATTTT
clone_size: -
cdr3_length: 18
v_call: TRBV5-1
d_call: TRBD1
j_call: TRBJ2-3

cdr3_aa: CASSPSWLNTEAFF
cdr3_nt: TGTGCCAGCAGTCCCTCGTGGTTGAACACTGAAGCTTTCTTT
clone_size: -
cdr3_length: 14
v_call: TRBV27
d_call: -
j_call: TRBJ1-1

cdr3_aa: CSFSTGTNTYEQYF
cdr3_nt: TGCAGTTTTTCCACCGGGACAAATACCTACGAGCAGTACTTC
clone_size: -
cdr3_length: 14
v_call: TRBV29-1
d_call: -
j_call: TRBJ2-7

cdr3_aa: CASSWDSSNYGYTF
cdr3_nt: TGTGCCAGCAGCTGGGACAGCTCTAACTATGGCTACACCTTC
clone_size: -
cdr3_length: 14
v_call: TRBV11-1
d_call: TRBD1
j_call: TRBJ1-2

cdr3_aa: CAWSGEGQGPSGYTF
cdr3_nt: TGTGCCTGGAGTGGGGAGGGACAGGGACCGTCGGGCTACACCTTC
clone_size: once
cdr3_length: 15
v_call: TRBV30
d_call: TRBD1
j_call: TRBJ1-2

cdr3_aa: CASSLEWGLAEYNEQFF
cdr3_nt: TGTGCCAGCAGCTTAGAGTGGGGACTAGCGGAATACAATGAGCAGTTCTTC
clone_size: -
cdr3_length: 17
v_call: TRBV11-3
d_call: TRBD2
j_call: TRBJ2-1

cdr3_aa: CASSQEGPGMRGYTF
cdr3_nt: TGCGCCAGCAGCCAAGAGGGTCCGGGGATGAGAGGCTACACCTTC
clone_size: once
cdr3_length: 15
v_call: TRBV4-3
d_call: -
j_call: TRBJ1-2

cdr3_aa: CASSGNRGFISDSNQPQHF
cdr3_nt: TGTGCCAGCAGCGGAAACAGGGGGTTTATCAGCGATAGCAATCAGCCCCAGCATTTT
clone_size: once
cdr3_length: 19
v_call: TRBV5-8
d_call: TRBD1
j_call: TRBJ1-5

cdr3_aa: CASSDRGRDTGELFF
cdr3_nt: TGTGCCAGCAGTGACAGGGGCCGTGACACCGGGGAGCTGTTTTTT
clone_size: -
cdr3_length: 15
v_call: TRBV28
d_call: TRBD1
j_call: TRBJ2-2

cdr3_aa: CASSEEGSGLATDTQYF
cdr3_nt: TGTGCCAGCAGCGAGGAGGGATCGGGACTAGCAACAGATACGCAGTATTTT
clone_size: -
cdr3_length: 17
v_call: TRBV9
d_call: TRBD2
j_call: TRBJ2-3

cdr3_aa: CASSIQVGQEDKIAFF
cdr3_nt: TGTGCCAGTAGTATACAGGTGGGACAGGAGGACAAGATAGCTTTCTTT
clone_size: once
cdr3_length: 16
v_call: TRBV19
d_call: TRBD1
j_call: TRBJ1-1

cdr3_aa: CASSLRQEAPYEQYF
cdr3_nt: TGTGCCAGCAGCTTACGACAGGAGGCCCCCTACGAGCAGTACTTC
clone_size: -
cdr3_length: 15
v_call: TRBV7-2
d_call: -
j_call: TRBJ2-7

cdr3_aa: CASSSPGEWETQYF
cdr3_nt: TGTGCCAGCAGCTCCCCCGGGGAGTGGGAGACGCAGTATTTT
clone_size: -
cdr3_length: 14
v_call: TRBV7-2
d_call: -
j_call: TRBJ2-3

cdr3_aa: CASSPSVGTGGEKLFF
cdr3_nt: TGTGCCAGCAGCCCCTCAGTCGGGACAGGGGGGGAAAAACTGTTTTTT
clone_size: -
cdr3_length: 16
v_call: TRBV3-1/TRBV3-2
d_call: TRBD1
j_call: TRBJ1-4

cdr3_aa: CASSRARDYGYTF
cdr3_nt: TGTGCCAGCAGCCGGGCGAGGGACTATGGCTACACCTTC
clone_size: once
cdr3_length: 13
v_call: TRBV7-8
d_call: -
j_call: TRBJ1-2

cdr3_aa: CASSLDNQPQHF
cdr3_nt: TGTGCCAGCAGCTTAGATAATCAGCCCCAGCATTTT
clone_size: -
cdr3_length: 12
v_call: TRBV7-2
d_call: -
j_call: TRBJ1-5

cdr3_aa: CASSPRLQETQYF
cdr3_nt: TGTGCCAGCAGTCCCAGGCTCCAAGAGACCCAGTACTTC
clone_size: once
cdr3_length: 13
v_call: TRBV28
d_call: -
j_call: TRBJ2-5

cdr3_aa: CASSPPGQPYEQYF
cdr3_nt: TGTGCCAGCAGCCCACCGGGACAGCCTTACGAGCAGTACTTC
clone_size: -
cdr3_length: 14
v_call: TRBV11-3
d_call: TRBD1
j_call: TRBJ2-7

cdr3_aa: CASRDSNQPQHF
cdr3_nt: TGTGCCAGCAGGGATAGCAATCAGCCCCAGCATTTT
clone_size: -
cdr3_length: 12
v_call: TRBV28
d_call: -
j_call: TRBJ1-5

cdr3_aa: CASSLWQAKGDEQFF
cdr3_nt: TGTGCCAGCAGTTTGTGGCAGGCAAAGGGGGATGAGCAGTTCTTC
clone_size: -
cdr3_length: 15
v_call: TRBV28
d_call: -
j_call: TRBJ2-1